The T cell receptor (beta chain) described here comes from a study of shared clonotypes between healthy human individuals. The CDR3 covers 12 residues. The germline V and J ends were trimmed by 3 bases and 7 bases, with 9 bases remaining between them. Germline loops: CDR1 SQVTM, CDR2 ANQGSEA. TCRdb keeps only in-frame clones here, not all; method: immunoSEQ multiplex PCR. The table lists some 1.5 million clones, around 98% of them singletons. The V and J genes are TRBV29-1 and TRBJ1-4, with D maybe TRBD1 (6 bases). This TCR derives from a man aged 25-45 years in good health. The sequenced sample was naive CD4+ T cells sorted from blood. Subset defined: CD45RA+ positively selected. The CDR3 coding sequence is TGCAGCGTTGACCAGGGGCCTGAAAAACTGTTTTTT. Translating it yields CSVDQGPEKLFF.